This T cell receptor beta chain was captured in a study of T-cell memory formation after mild COVID-19. Study results and limitations: While clones contracting from day 15 to 85 were balanced between CD4 and CD8, later expanders leaned CD4+.

TCRdb itself ran the 5' RACE reads through MiXCR, one entry per CDR3 protein. Among 120,000 to 150,000 distinct CDR3 sequences listed, around 5.8% were seen once. Turning to this clonotype: The antigen is undetermined.

The sequenced material came from PBMCs or a T cell subset sorted from them (not recorded which). The clonotype was recovered from an adult woman who had mild COVID-19 (a few samples of this study predate the infection). Cell type and time point are not known.

Here the CDR3 reads CASGMAEGNTIYF. CDR3 DNA: TGTGCCAGCGGCATGGCGGAAGGAAACACCATATATTTT. The chain combines TRBV12-3 or TRBV12-4 with TRBJ1-3; no clear D. The V end was cut by 8 bases, the J end by 4 bases, with 12 bases between. The CDR3 totals 13 residues.